This entry lists 6 T cell receptor beta chains sequenced from one sample in a study of blood T cell repertoires in COVID-19. The table came from immunoSEQ multiplex PCR; TCRdb's copy has only in-frame clones and leaves some out. Here the sample spans about 300,000 clones, 90% being singletons. Sequenced: PBMCs or T cells enriched from blood (not recorded which). All receptors come from a woman aged 18-29 years with acute COVID-19.

There are a few counts of this clone. V and J are TRBV5-6 and TRBJ2-7; 8 bases fit TRBD1. Germline loops: CDR1 SGHDT, CDR2 YYEEEE. Trimming at V came to 4 bases and at J to 4 bases, leaving 10 bases not matched to a gene. The CDR3 sequence is 15 residues long. The CDR3 loop reads CASSGGQGVWYEQYF. DNA of the CDR3: TGTGCCAGCAGCGGCGGACAGGGAGTTTGGTACGAGCAGTACTTC.

V and J are TRBV6-5 and TRBJ2-3; 7 nucleotides agree with TRBD1. The germline V gene encodes CDR1 MNHEY and CDR2 SVGAGI. This CDR3 comprises 14 residues. With V trimmed by 6 bases and J by 3 bases, 6 bases remained unmatched. CDR3 in DNA: TGTGCCAGCAGAGATGACAGGGCAACAGATACGCAGTATTTT. Protein sequence: CASRDDRATDTQYF.

V is TRBV13 and J is TRBJ2-7; 10 nucleotides match TRBD1. This CDR3 comprises 17 residues. Losses at the gene ends were 2 bases for V and 2 bases for J; bases not matched to a gene: 9. Germline CDR1 and CDR2: PRHDT and FYEKMQ (reference sequence). CDR3 sequence (DNA): TGTGCCAGCAGCTTAAGCGGACAGGGGGTTTTACCCTACGAGCAGTACTTC. This encodes CASSLSGQGVLPYEQYF.

The genes are TRBV12-5 and TRBJ2-2, with a weak D call TRBD2 (5 bases). The CDR3 runs 14 residues. The V end was cut by 4 bases, the J end by 5 bases, with 11 bases between. CDR1 is LGHNT, CDR2 FRNRAP, per germline. The CDR3 DNA sequence: TGTGCTAGTGGTTGGGCGGGCGGGACCGGGGAGCTGTTTTTT. This translates into CASGWAGGTGELFF.

In its sample, this clone was seen once. As DNA, the CDR3 is TGTGCCAGCATCCCAGGCCACGGCACTGAAGCTTTCTTT. It yields the protein CASIPGHGTEAFF. The genes are TRBV28 and TRBJ1-1, with D unclear. This CDR3 contains 13 residues. The germline V gene has CDR1 MDHEN and CDR2 SYDVKM. V was cut by 7 bases and J by 4 bases, with 13 bases left in between.

The chain recombines TRBV15 with TRBJ1-3; D gene unclear. The CDR3 loop spans 18 amino acids. V was shortened by 2 bases and J by 3 bases, with 20 bases between the two germline ends. Germline values: CDR1 LNHNV, CDR2 YYDKDF (reference sequence). CDR3 sequence: CATSRPRGGGLGGNTIYF. The CDR3 DNA is TGTGCCACCAGCAGACCCCGGGGAGGTGGCCTGGGTGGAAACACCATATATTTT.